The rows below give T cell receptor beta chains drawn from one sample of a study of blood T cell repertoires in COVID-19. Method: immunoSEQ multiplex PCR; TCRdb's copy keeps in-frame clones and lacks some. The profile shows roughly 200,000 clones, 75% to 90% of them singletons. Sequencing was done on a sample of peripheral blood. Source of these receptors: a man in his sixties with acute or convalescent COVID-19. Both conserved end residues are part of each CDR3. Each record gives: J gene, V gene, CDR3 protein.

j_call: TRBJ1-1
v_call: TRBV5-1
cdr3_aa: CASSLGQGTMNTEAFF

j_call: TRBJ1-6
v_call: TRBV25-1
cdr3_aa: CASSAIDRGNSPLHF

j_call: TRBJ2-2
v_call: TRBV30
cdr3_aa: CACTGQNTGELFF

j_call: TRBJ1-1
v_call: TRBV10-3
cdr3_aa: CAISDAGTKADTEAFF

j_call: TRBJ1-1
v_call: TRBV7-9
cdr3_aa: CASSLGDRVNTEAFF

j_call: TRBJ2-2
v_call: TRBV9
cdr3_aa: CASSAPRGTSVSNTGELFF

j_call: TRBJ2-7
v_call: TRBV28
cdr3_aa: CASSSSSGSSEQYF

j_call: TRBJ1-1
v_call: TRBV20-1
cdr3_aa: CSASSGGRNTEAFF

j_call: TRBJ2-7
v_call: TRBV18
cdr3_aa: CASSGDSRRVDEQYF

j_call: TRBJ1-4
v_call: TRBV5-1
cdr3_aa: CASSLGPTGSGEKLFF

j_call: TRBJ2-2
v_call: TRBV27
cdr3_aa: CASSLSKGLAGGGTGELFF

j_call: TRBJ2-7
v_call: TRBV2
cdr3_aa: CASLKGLAGDEQYF

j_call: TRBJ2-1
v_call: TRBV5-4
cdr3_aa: CASSSLEVEQFF

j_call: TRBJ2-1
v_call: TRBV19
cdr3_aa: CASSSGTSSHNEQFF

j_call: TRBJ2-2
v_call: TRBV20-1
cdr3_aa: CTVSGELFF

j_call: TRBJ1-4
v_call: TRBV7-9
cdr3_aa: CASSLAGQGAGKLFF

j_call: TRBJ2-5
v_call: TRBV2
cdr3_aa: CASSEQVGQETQYF

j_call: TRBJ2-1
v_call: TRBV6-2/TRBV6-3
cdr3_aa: CASSYRPGEGYNEQFF

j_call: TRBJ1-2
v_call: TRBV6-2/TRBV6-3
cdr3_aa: CASSPTVTGPNGYTF

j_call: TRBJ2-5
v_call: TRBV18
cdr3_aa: CASSPTDQETQYF

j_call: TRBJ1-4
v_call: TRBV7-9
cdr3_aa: CASSFAGGNEKLFF

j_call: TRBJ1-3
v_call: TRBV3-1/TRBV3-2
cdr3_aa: CASRRQGVGNTIYF

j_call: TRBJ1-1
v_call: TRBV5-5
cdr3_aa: CASSLRDRGDRRTEAFF

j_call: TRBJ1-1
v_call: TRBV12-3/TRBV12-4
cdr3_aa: CASSYSQGWEAFF

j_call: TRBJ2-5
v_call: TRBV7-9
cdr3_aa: CASSYRGALQETQYF

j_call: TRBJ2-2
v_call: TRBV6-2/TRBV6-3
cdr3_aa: CASSMPDRVPGELFF

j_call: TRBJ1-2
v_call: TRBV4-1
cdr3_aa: CASSQAPQQGYAYGYTF

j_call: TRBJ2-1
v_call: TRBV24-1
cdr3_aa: CATSDARSGRVNEQFF

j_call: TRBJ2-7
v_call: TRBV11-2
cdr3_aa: CASSSAPGGPYEQYF

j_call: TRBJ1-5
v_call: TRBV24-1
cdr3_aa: CATSDGDDNQPQHF

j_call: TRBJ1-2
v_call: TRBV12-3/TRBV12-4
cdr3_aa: CASSSGYGYTF

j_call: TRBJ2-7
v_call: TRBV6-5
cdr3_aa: CASRGTGSSYEQYF

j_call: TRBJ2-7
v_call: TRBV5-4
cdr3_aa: CASSLMLAGDEQYF

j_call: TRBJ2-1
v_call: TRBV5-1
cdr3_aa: CASSLDRYNEQFF

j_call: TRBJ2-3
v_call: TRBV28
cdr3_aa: CASSPGLASFSDTQYF

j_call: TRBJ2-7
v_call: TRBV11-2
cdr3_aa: CASSYPLATKGEQYF

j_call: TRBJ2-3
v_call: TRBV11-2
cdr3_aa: CASSARTSGGPRTDTQYF

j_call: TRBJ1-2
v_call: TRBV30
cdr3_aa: CAWNRGDHYGYTF

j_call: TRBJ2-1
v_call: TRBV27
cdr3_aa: CASSLQSGTSGSNEQFF

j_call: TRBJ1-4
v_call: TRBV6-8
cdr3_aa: CASSYSSGTGLTDEKLFF

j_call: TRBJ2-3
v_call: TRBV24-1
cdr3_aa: CATSDFGQGRVSTDTQYF

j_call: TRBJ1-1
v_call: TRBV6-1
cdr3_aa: CASSDGQGAGLNTEAFF

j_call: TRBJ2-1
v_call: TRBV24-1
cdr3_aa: CATSVASGNLNEQFF

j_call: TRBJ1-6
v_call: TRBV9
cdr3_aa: CASSVDTGGSGSPLHF

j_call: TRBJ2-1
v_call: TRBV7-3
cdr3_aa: CASSSKPGQGTNEQFF

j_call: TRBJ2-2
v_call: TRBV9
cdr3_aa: CASSTRQGTGELFF

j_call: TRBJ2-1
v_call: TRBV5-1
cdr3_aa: CASSRGRENNEQFF

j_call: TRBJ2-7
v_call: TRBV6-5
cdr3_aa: CASSDSGRPYEQYF

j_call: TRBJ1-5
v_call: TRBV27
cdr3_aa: CASSSSGQVALAQHF